This T cell receptor (beta chain) was captured in a study of read filtering for tumor transcriptome and immune sequencing. Whole-study context: TCR-mapped reads were about 3.5 to 10.27 million with IR-seq versus about 80 to 1273 with RNA-seq.

Sampling of bone marrow took place during active disease in every patient. The library was built from 400 ng RNA with molecular barcoded adaptors for alpha/delta and beta/gamma chains. TCRdb fed the reads into MiXCR, producing one record per CDR3 protein. The sample holds more than 55,000 distinct CDR3 sequences, approximately 19% seen once. This clonotype appeared many times. What it recognizes is unknown. Whole-study findings and limits: The sorted CD138-negative fraction was a mixed bone marrow immune population, not purified T cells.

The clonotype was recovered from a donor at least 40 years old with multiple myeloma. Sequenced input: a population of CD138-negative cells sorted from bone marrow.

The CDR3 DNA follows: TGTGTCACGATCAGCGGCTTGGATCAGCCCCAGCATTTT. Amino acids: CVTISGLDQPQHF. This rearrangement joins TRBV28 to TRBJ1-5; the D is unclear. The CDR3 extends over 13 amino acids. The germline V gene has CDR1 MDHEN and CDR2 SYDVKM.